The next 9 T cell receptor beta chains were all read from a single sample in a study of cytomegalovirus exposure and HLA in healthy donors. Amplification used 60 Vbeta primers and 13 Jbeta primers. The method was immunoSEQ multiplex PCR; TCRdb's version includes in-frame clones alone and lacks a portion of them. The sample lists 120,000 to 150,000 clones, under 90% occurring once. Sequenced input: PBMCs. These TCRs come from a male donor in good health and CMV-seronegative.

This chain joins TRBV18 and TRBJ2-5; no clear D gene. The CDR3 has 13 residues. The ends were cut back, 1 base at V and 4 bases at J, with 7 bases in the middle. Germline CDR1 is KGHSH and CDR2 is LQKENI. CDR3 in amino acids: CASSPRQIETQYF. The CDR3 DNA reads TGTGCCAGCTCACCACGGCAGATAGAGACCCAGTACTTC.

In its sample, this clone was seen a few times. This rearrangement joins TRBV5-6 to TRBJ1-2; TRBD1 agrees at 7 bases. After removal of 3 bases from V and 9 bases from J, the junction contained 8 bases not matched to a gene. Germline values: CDR1 SGHDT, CDR2 YYEEEE. This CDR3 region has 13 residues. CDR3 amino acids: CASSSRQGWSYTF. CDR3 sequence (DNA): TGTGCCAGCAGCTCCAGACAGGGTTGGAGCTACACCTTC.

V usage is TRBV6-5 and J usage is TRBJ2-2; 10 nucleotides align to TRBD1. Trimming cost V 7 bases and J 3 bases; bases outside gene matches: 5. This CDR3 comprises 15 residues. The germline gives CDR1 MNHEY, CDR2 SVGAGI. CDR3 DNA: TGTGCCAGCACGACCGGGACAGGGGACACCGGGGAGCTGTTTTTT. Translated, it gives CASTTGTGDTGELFF.

The J gene is TRBJ2-3, the V gene TRBV19; 7 bases match TRBD2. J was trimmed by 11 bases and V by 4 bases; bases with no gene match: 12. The CDR3 contains 14 residues. The germline V gene has CDR1 LNHDA and CDR2 SQIVND (reference sequence). The CDR3, as DNA: TGTGCCAGTAGTAACAGCGGGATGCGTCTGGGGCAGTATTTT. It yields the protein CASSNSGMRLGQYF.

The rearrangement joins TRBV18 to TRBJ2-2; TRBD2 agrees at 11 bases. The CDR3 contains 19 residues. From germline, CDR1 is KGHSH and CDR2 LQKENI. Trimming cost V 3 bases and J 1 base; bases outside gene matches: 10. The CDR3 sequence is CASSPMGGTSGRNTGELFF. CDR3 DNA sequence: TGTGCCAGCTCACCCATGGGCGGGACTAGCGGACGGAACACCGGGGAGCTGTTTTTT.

The chain couples TRBV4-3 to TRBJ2-5; maybe TRBD2 (6 bases). TRBJ2-7 explains the end of the DNA better; the J call may be wrong. The CDR3 sequence is 15 residues long. The germline V gene has CDR1 LGHNA and CDR2 YSLEER. The CDR3 nucleotides read TGCGCCAGCAGCCGGCAGTCGGGGGACTCCTACGAGCAGTACTTC. Its protein product is CASSRQSGDSYEQYF.

The rearrangement uses TRBV13 and TRBJ1-1; D gene unclear. The V gene's germline CDR1 is PRHDT and CDR2 FYEKMQ (reference sequence). Trimming removed 3 bases at V and 7 bases at J, with 15 bases between. The CDR3 length is 14 residues. CDR3 DNA: TGTGCCAGCAGCTTTTCCCGACACCGATATGAAGCTTTCTTT. Translated, it gives CASSFSRHRYEAFF.

The chain links TRBV2 to TRBJ2-7; 7 nucleotides agree with TRBD1. The germline V gene has CDR1 SNHLY and CDR2 FYNNEI. The CDR3 runs 14 residues. Trimming at V came to 3 bases and at J to 4 bases, leaving 6 bases not matched to a gene. This chain's CDR3 is CASSEQGVSYEQYF. For the CDR3, the DNA is TGTGCCAGCAGTGAGCAGGGGGTCTCATACGAGCAGTACTTC.

This sequence joins TRBV27 and TRBJ1-4; maybe TRBD1 (5 bases). V was shortened by 5 bases and J by 5 bases, with 12 bases between the two germline ends. The CDR3 covers 14 residues. Germline V gene lookup returns CDR1 MNHEY and CDR2 SMNVEV (reference sequence). CDR3: CASSLTGRNEKLFF. The CDR3 nucleotides read TGTGCCAGCAGTCTTACAGGAAGGAATGAAAAACTGTTTTTT.